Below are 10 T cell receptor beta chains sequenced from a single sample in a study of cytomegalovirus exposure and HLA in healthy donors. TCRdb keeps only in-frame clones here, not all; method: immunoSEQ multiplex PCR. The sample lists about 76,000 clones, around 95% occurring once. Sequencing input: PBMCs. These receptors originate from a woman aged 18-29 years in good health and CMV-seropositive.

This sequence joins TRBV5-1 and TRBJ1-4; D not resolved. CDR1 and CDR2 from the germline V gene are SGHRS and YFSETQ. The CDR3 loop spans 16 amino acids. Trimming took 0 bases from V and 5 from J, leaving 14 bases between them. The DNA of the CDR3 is TGCGCCAGCAGCTTGGCCGTGGCAGACACAAATGAAAAACTGTTTTTT. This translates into CASSLAVADTNEKLFF.

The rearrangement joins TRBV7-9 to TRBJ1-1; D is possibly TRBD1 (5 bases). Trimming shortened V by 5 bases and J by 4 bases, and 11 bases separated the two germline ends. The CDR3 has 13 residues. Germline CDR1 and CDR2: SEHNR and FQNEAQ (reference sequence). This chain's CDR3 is CASSPTVATEAFF. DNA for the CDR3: TGTGCCAGCAGCCCGACAGTTGCCACTGAAGCTTTCTTT. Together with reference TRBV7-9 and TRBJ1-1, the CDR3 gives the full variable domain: DTGVSQNPRHKITKRGQNVTFRCDPISEHNRLYWYRQTLGQGPEFLTYFQNEAQLEKSRLLSDRFSAERPKGSFSTLEIQRTEQGDSAMYLCASSPTVATEAFFGQGTRLTVV.

CDR3 nucleotide sequence: TGCGCCAGCAGCCAACAAAACTTGGACAGCTACAATGAGCAGTTCTTC. This gives the protein CASSQQNLDSYNEQFF. The rearrangement links TRBV5-1 to TRBJ2-1, with D possibly matching TRBD1 (6 bases). Germline V gene lookup returns CDR1 SGHRS and CDR2 YFSETQ. Between the trimmed V and J ends, which lost 4 bases and 3 bases, there was a span of 17 bases. This CDR3 is built from 16 residues. Combining the CDR3 with reference TRBV5-1 and TRBJ2-1 gives the whole variable domain KAGVTQTPRYLIKTRGQQVTLSCSPISGHRSVSWYQQTPGQGLQFLFEYFSETQRNKGNFPGRFSGRQFSNSRSEMNVSTLELGDSALYLCASSQQNLDSYNEQFFGPGTRLTVL.

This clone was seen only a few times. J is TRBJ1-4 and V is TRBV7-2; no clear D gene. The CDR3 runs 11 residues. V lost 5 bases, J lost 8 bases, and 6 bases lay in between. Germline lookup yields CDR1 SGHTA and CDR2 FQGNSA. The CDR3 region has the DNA TGTGCCAGCAGCCACGGGGAAAAACTGTTTTTT. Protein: CASSHGEKLFF.

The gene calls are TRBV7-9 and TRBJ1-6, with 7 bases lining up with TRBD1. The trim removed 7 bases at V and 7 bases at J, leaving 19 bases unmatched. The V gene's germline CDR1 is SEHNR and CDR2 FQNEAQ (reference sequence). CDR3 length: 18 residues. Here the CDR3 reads CASTPIATGSGANSPLHF. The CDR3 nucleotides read TGTGCCAGCACCCCTATAGCGACAGGGAGTGGGGCAAATTCACCCCTCCACTTT.

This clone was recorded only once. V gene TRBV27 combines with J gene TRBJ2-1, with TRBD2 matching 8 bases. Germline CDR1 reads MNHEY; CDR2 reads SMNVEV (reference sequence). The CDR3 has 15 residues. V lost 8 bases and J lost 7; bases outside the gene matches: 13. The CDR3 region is CASGLLPSGLNEQFF. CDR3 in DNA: TGTGCCAGCGGCCTGTTACCTAGCGGGCTAAATGAGCAGTTCTTC.

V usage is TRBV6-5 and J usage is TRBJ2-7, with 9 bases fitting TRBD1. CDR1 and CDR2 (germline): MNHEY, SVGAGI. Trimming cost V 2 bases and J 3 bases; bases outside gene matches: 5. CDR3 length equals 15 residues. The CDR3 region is CASSYESTGGYEQYF. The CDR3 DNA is TGTGCCAGCAGTTACGAGTCGACAGGGGGCTACGAGCAGTACTTC.

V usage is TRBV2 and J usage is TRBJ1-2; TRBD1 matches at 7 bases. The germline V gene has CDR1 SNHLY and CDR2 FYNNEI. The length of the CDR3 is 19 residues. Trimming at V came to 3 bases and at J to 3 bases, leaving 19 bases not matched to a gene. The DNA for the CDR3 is TGTGCCAGCAGTGACCCCTCCGGAGACAGGGTCACCGGTGACTATGGCTACACCTTC. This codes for CASSDPSGDRVTGDYGYTF.

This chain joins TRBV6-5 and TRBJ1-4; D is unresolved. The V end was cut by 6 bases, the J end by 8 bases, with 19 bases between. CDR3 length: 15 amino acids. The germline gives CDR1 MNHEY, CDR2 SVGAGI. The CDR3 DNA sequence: TGTGCCAGCAGGCCTCAGGTTGAGCCGGGGGAAAAACTGTTTTTT. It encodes CASRPQVEPGEKLFF.

The DNA for the CDR3 is TGTGCCAGCACGCATGACAGGAGGAACACTGAAGCTTTCTTT. Encoded protein: CASTHDRRNTEAFF. The chain recombines TRBV7-9 with TRBJ1-1, with D possibly matching TRBD1 (6 bases). Germline V gene lookup returns CDR1 SEHNR and CDR2 FQNEAQ (reference sequence). V lost 7 bases and J 1 base, leaving 13 bases between the germline ends. There are 14 residues in the CDR3.